Below, one T cell receptor (beta chain) is given with its context. Its specificity is unknown. This sample was included in a study of T cells in Graves' hyperthyroidism and ophthalmopathy. Study observations and caveats: Stable hyperthyroidism was separated from ophthalmopathy by a model based on 13 V-J features. Most thyroid clonotypes that were expanded above 0.001 also turned up in blood. In validation, the model predicted ophthalmopathy. These predictions came a median roughly seven months before onset.

Each 10 ml fresh peripheral blood draw supplied the PBMCs. TCR beta CDR3 sequences were amplified from RNA transcripts. Initially, a first-round RT-PCR of the TCR CDR3 employed the HTBI primer set. Using its own MiXCR run on the multiplex PCR reads, TCRdb lists one record per CDR3 protein. Of around 530,000 distinct CDR3 sequences listed, 17% are singletons. The TCR was taken from a woman under 30 with Graves' ophthalmopathy. Sample: blood.

The CDR3 nucleotides are TGTGCCAGCAGTTTACAGGCTAGCAACCACAATGAGCAGTTCTTC. Translated, it gives CASSLQASNHNEQFF. This chain connects TRBV27 to TRBJ2-1; TRBD2 is a possible D gene (5 bases). This CDR3 is built from 15 residues. The V gene's germline CDR1 is MNHEY and CDR2 SMNVEV (reference sequence). Trimming stripped 2 bases from V and 5 bases from J, with 13 bases between.